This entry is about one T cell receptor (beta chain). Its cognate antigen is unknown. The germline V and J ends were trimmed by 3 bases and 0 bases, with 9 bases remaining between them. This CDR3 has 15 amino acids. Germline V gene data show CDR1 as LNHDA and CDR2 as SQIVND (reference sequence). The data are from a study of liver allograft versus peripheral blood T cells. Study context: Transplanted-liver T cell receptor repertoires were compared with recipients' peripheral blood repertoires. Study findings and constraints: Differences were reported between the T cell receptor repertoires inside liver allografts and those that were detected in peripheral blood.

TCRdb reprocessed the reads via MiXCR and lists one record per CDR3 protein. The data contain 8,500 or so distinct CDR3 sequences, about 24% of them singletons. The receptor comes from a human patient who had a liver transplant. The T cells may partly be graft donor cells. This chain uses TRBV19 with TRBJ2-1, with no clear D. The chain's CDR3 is CASSMMGGSYNEQFF. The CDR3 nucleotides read TGTGCCAGTAGTATGATGGGCGGCTCCTACAATGAGCAGTTCTTC.